The clone carrying this TCR beta chain was seen many times. Its antigen is as yet unknown. The entry originates in a study of human T cells and chemical hapten exposure. Study background: Sensitization applied 2% DPC to about 2 cm by about 2 cm of upper inner arm skin. Scalp application of diphenylcyclopropenone was performed weekly in patients across the entire roughly 23-week study. Whole-study findings and limits: It should be noted that donors had alopecia, so their immune response may differ from healthy people's.

TCRdb called the RACE reads again in MiXCR, with one record for every CDR3 protein. The table lists 75,000 to 90,000 distinct CDR3 sequences, roughly 10% of them singletons. Time point indicated: patch test 3, about 24 weeks after DPC sensitization. Treatment in this sample: therapeutic diphenylcyclopropenone sensitization with weekly scalp DPC. Sequenced here: whole blood, sampled in connection with sensitization to the hapten diphenylcyclopropenone (DPC). This sequence originates from a woman aged 45-60 years with alopecia areata. Some clones in this sample may be carry-over from other donors' samples.

CDR3 protein: CSARLKNRDSSGNTIYF. CDR3 coding DNA: TGCAGTGCTAGACTGAAAAACCGGGACAGCTCTGGAAACACCATATATTTT. This chain links TRBV20-1 with TRBJ1-3, with 7 bases identical to TRBD1. CDR1 is DFQATT and CDR2 is SNEGSKA in the germline V gene (reference sequence). With V trimmed by 2 bases and J by 0 bases, 10 bases remained unmatched. This CDR3 spans 17 amino acids.